The 13 T cell receptor beta chains in this list originate from one sample, sequenced in a study of T cells in women clearing cervical HPV infection (dated by TCRdb to the late 2010s). Libraries were constructed by the immunoSEQ multiplex PCR assay. Here the immuneACCESS table is served through TCRdb, limited to in-frame sequences with V and J called. Missing clones are a known gap in these copies; in checked studies unresolved V genes cover under half, and the rest lacks a known reason. This sample's table contains about 30,000 clones. The ten largest clones represent about 3.5% of the sample. What was sequenced was blood buffy coat. Receptors originate from a woman aged 18 to 75 with a cervical HPV16 infection that either progressed to CIN3+ or cleared (not recorded which).

On this clone itself: The read comes to an end 3 residues before the CDR3 does, leaving the germline J gene to fill in the end. V is TRBV5-1 and J is TRBJ1-2, with D perhaps matching TRBD1 (5 bases). Trimming removed 0 bases from V and 2 bases from J, with 14 bases in between. The CDR3 extends over 16 amino acids. Per the germline V gene, CDR1 is SGHRS and CDR2 is YFSETQ. CDR3 protein: CASSLEGQRRNYGYTF. CDR3 bases read: TGCGCCAGCAGCTTGGAAGGACAAAGACGAAACTATGGC.

Details on this clone: Read data end 3 residues before the CDR3 end; the end is taken from the germline J gene. The chain recombines TRBV18 with TRBJ2-3, with a tentative D call TRBD1 (6 bases). Germline CDR1 and CDR2: KGHSH and LQKENI. The germline V and J ends were trimmed by 10 bases and 2 bases, with 13 bases remaining between them. This CDR3 contains 13 residues. This CDR3 is CATTGQHTDTQYF. The DNA read from the CDR3 is TGTGCCACCACTGGACAGCACACAGATACG.

In the case of this clone: The DNA ends 3 residues before the CDR3 does, and the rest of the CDR3 is filled in from the germline J gene. The rearrangement links TRBV30 to TRBJ1-4, with D perhaps TRBD1 (5 bases). The V end lost 1 base, the J end lost 7 bases, and 10 bases lay between the germline ends. There are 13 residues in the CDR3. Per germline, CDR1 GTSNPN and CDR2 SVGIG (reference sequence). The CDR3 DNA, read in part, is TGTGCCTGGAGTGGGGGCCCGATTGAAAAA. Protein sequence: CAWSGGPIEK. The CDR3 as a whole reads CAWSGGPIEKLFF.

About this clone: The read finishes 3 residues shy of the CDR3 end, and the germline J gene is used to complete it. The chain couples TRBV4-1 to TRBJ2-3; 8 nucleotides agree with TRBD1. The V gene's germline CDR1 is MGHRA and CDR2 YSYEKL. The CDR3 runs to 12 residues. The CDR3 spells CASSQTRGPQYF. CDR3 DNA, as far as it was read: TGCGCCAGCAGCCAAACCAGGGGGCCG.

For this clone: Coverage ceases 3 residues before the CDR3 finishes, and the germline J gene fills in the end. V is TRBV18 and J is TRBJ2-7; D perhaps matches TRBD1 (7 bases). The CDR3 spans 14 residues. V was cut by 5 bases and J by 2 bases, with 13 bases left in between. Germline V CDR1 and CDR2: KGHSH, LQKENI. The sequenced part of the CDR3 DNA is TGTGCCAGCTCAAAGGAGGGACAGACCTACGAG. Translation gives CASSKEGQTYE. The full CDR3 is CASSKEGQTYEQYF.

Worth noting for this clone: The read ends 3 residues early relative to the CDR3; the germline J gene fills the gap. V and J are TRBV5-1 and TRBJ2-2, with 8 positions matching TRBD1. Germline V gene sequence: CDR1 SGHRS, CDR2 YFSETQ. Losses at the gene ends were 0 bases for V and 4 bases for J; bases not matched to a gene: 8. This CDR3 spans 17 amino acids. CDR3 residues: CASSLEFGQGATGELFF. The covered CDR3 bases are TGCGCCAGCAGCTTGGAATTCGGGCAGGGGGCCACCGGGGAG.

Notes on this clone: Coverage ceases 3 residues before the CDR3 finishes, and the germline J gene fills in the end. This chain connects TRBV20-1 to TRBJ2-2, with 9 bases matching TRBD1. The CDR3 loop spans 13 amino acids. Germline CDR1 DFQATT, CDR2 SNEGSKA (reference sequence). The V and J ends lost 8 bases and 3 bases, in that order; junction bases with no gene match: 4. The CDR3 DNA, read in part, is TGCAGTCACCGGGACAGGGACACCGGGGAG. Its protein product is CSHRDRDTGE. The full CDR3 is CSHRDRDTGELFF.

Note on this clone: The read gets to within 3 residues of the CDR3 end, and the germline J gene fills in the rest. The V call is TRBV19, the J call TRBJ2-3; possible D gene TRBD1, 6 bases. CDR1 is LNHDA and CDR2 is SQIVND in the germline V gene (reference sequence). The CDR3 spans 14 residues. The sequenced CDR3 bases are TGTGCCAGTAGTATGTTCCAGGGGATTCAGCCG. This encodes CASSMFQGIQP. The full CDR3 is CASSMFQGIQPQYF.

About this clone itself: The read stops 3 residues short of the end of the CDR3; the missing end is completed from the germline J gene. V usage is TRBV18 and J usage is TRBJ1-1; 7 nucleotides align to TRBD1. CDR3 length: 14 residues. V lost 1 base, J lost 1 base, and 0 bases stayed unmatched. Germline-derived CDR1 and CDR2 are KGHSH and LQKENI. The CDR3: CASSPRTGNTEAFF. CDR3 DNA, as far as it was read: TGTGCCAGCTCACCACGGACAGGGAACACTGAA.

Turning to this clone: Read coverage stops 3 residues before the CDR3 terminus; the germline J gene supplies the remainder. The genes are TRBV11-2 and TRBJ1-2; 10 bases agree with TRBD1. V was clipped by 5 bases and J by 6 bases; unmatched bases: 9. The length of the CDR3 is 15 residues. The V gene's germline CDR1 is SGHAT and CDR2 FQNNGV. CDR3: CASSGIRDRGDGYTF. The part of the CDR3 DNA that was read is TGTGCCAGCAGCGGAATCCGGGACAGGGGAGATGGC.

Note on this clone: The read comes to an end 3 residues before the CDR3 does, leaving the germline J gene to fill in the end. The chain links TRBV19 to TRBJ1-2, with 9 bases lining up with TRBD1. CDR1 and CDR2 from the germline V gene are LNHDA and SQIVND (reference sequence). This CDR3 has 20 amino acids. The CDR3 DNA, read in part, is TGTGCCAGTAGCCTAGCGGGCCGAAGCTGGGACAGGGTGGGTCACGATACC. It translates to CASSLAGRSWDRVGHDT. The complete CDR3 sequence is CASSLAGRSWDRVGHDTYTF. Full variable domain (outside the CDR3, taken from reference TRBV19 and TRBJ1-2): DGGITQSPKYLFRKEGQNVTLSCEQNLNHDAMYWYRQDPGQGLRLIYYSQIVNDFQKGDIAEGYSVSREKKESFPLTVTSAQKNPTAFYLCASSLAGRSWDRVGHDTYTFGSGTRLTVV.

A remark on this clone: The read gets to within 3 residues of the CDR3 end, and the germline J gene fills in the rest. The rearrangement joins TRBV30 to TRBJ1-4; the D is unclear. Germline-derived CDR1 and CDR2 are GTSNPN and SVGIG (reference sequence). The V end lost 3 bases, the J end lost 3 bases, and 8 bases lay between the germline ends. The CDR3 is made up of 13 amino acids. The covered CDR3 bases are TGTGCCTGGAGCCCTACCCCTAATGAAAAA. This encodes CAWSPTPNEK. The whole CDR3 region reads CAWSPTPNEKLFF.

About this clone: Sequencing ends 3 residues short of the CDR3 end; the germline J gene provides the rest. V usage is TRBV7-3 and J usage is TRBJ2-1; the D gene is possibly TRBD2 (6 bases). CDR3 length: 15 amino acids. The ends were cut back, 5 bases at V and 6 bases at J, with 17 bases in the middle. Germline V lookup: CDR1 SGHTA, CDR2 FQGTGA. CDR3 sequence reads: CASSPERARINEQFF. Incomplete CDR3 DNA: TGTGCCAGCAGCCCCGAGCGGGCGAGGATCAATGAG.